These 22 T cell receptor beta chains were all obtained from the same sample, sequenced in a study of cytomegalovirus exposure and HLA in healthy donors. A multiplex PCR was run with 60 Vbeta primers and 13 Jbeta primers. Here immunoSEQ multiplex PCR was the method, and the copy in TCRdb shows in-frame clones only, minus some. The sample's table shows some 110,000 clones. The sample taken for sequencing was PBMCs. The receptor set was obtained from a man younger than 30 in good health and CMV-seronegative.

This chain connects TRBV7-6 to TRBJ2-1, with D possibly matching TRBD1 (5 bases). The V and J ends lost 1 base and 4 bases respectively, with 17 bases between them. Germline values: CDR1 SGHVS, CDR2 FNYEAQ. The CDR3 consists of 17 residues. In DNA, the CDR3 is TGTGCCAGCAGCTTAGGGGGCTTTGCGGCTTCATACAATGAGCAGTTCTTC. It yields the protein CASSLGGFAASYNEQFF.

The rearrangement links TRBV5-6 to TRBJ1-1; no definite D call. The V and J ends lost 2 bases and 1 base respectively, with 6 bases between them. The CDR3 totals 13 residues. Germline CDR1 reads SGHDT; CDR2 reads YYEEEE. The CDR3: CASSFLPNTEAFF. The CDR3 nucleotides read TGTGCCAGCAGCTTTCTACCGAACACTGAAGCTTTCTTT.

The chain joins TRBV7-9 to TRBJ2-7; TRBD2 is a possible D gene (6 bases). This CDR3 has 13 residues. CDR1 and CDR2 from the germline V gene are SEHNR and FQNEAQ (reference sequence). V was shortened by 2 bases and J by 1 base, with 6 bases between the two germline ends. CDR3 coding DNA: TGTGCCAGCAGCTTACGGGAGTCCTACGAGCAGTACTTC. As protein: CASSLRESYEQYF.

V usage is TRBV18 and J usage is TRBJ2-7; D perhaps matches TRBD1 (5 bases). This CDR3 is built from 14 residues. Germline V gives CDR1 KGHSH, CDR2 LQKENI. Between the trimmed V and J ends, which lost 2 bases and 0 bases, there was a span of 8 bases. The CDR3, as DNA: TGTGCCAGCTCACCAACAGGTTACTCCTACGAGCAGTACTTC. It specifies CASSPTGYSYEQYF.

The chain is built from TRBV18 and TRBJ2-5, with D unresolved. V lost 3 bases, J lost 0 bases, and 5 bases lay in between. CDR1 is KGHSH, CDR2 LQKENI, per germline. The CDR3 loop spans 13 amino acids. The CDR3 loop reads CASSPRYQETQYF. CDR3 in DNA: TGTGCCAGCTCACCGCGTTACCAAGAGACCCAGTACTTC.

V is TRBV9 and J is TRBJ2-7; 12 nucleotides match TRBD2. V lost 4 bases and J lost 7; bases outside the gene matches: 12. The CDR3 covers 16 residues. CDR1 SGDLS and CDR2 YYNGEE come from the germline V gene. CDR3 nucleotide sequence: TGTGCCAGCAGCTCCCCCCTAGCGGGGGGGCGGAGGGAGCAGTACTTC. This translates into CASSSPLAGGRREQYF.

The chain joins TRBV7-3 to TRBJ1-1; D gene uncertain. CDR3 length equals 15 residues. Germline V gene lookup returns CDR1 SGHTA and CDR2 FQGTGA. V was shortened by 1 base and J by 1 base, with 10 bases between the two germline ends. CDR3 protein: CASSLIGMPNTEAFF. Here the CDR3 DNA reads TGTGCCAGCAGCTTAATTGGCATGCCGAACACTGAAGCTTTCTTT.

The CDR3 DNA is TGTGCCAGCAGTTTATGGACTACCTATGGCTACACCTTC. Translated: CASSLWTTYGYTF. The rearrangement links TRBV28 to TRBJ1-2, with D uncertain. The CDR3 has 13 residues. The germline V gene encodes CDR1 MDHEN and CDR2 SYDVKM. The ends were cut back, 0 bases at V and 4 bases at J, with 6 bases in the middle.

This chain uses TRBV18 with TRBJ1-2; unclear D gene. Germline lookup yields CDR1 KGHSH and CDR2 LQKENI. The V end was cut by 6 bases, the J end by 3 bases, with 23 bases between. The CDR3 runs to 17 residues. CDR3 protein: CASSPRPSIAEYYGYTF. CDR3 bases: TGTGCCAGCTCCCCCCGCCCCTCGATCGCGGAGTACTATGGCTACACCTTC.

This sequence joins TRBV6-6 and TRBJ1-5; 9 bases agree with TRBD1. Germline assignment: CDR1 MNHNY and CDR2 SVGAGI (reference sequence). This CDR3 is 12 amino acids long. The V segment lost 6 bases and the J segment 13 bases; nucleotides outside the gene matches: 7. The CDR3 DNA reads TGTGCCAGCAGGACCGGGACAGGGTCTCAGCATTTT. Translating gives CASRTGTGSQHF.

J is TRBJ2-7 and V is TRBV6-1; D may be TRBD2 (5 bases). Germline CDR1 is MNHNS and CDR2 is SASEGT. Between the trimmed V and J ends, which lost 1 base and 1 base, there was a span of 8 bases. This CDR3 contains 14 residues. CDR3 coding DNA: TGTGCCAGCAGTGAAGTTGGCGGGTCCTACGAGCAGTACTTC. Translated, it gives CASSEVGGSYEQYF.

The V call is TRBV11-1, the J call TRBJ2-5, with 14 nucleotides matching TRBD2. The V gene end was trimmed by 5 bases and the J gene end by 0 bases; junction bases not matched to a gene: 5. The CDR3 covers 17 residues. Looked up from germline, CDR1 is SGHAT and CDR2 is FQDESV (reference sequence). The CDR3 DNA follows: TGTGCCAGCAGCCGGGGGACTAGCGGGGGTCACCAAGAGACCCAGTACTTC. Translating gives CASSRGTSGGHQETQYF.

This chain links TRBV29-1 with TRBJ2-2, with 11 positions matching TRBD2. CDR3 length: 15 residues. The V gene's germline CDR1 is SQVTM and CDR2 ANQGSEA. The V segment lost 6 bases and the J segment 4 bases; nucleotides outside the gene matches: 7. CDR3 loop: CSVPGTSGITGELFF. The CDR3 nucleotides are TGCAGCGTACCCGGGACTAGCGGAATCACCGGGGAGCTGTTTTTT.

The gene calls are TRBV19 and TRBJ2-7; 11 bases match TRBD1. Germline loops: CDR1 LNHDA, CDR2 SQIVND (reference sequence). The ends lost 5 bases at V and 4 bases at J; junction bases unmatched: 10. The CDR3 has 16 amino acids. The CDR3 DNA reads TGTGCCAGTAGTGCCAGAGGACAGGGGGCCGGTTACGAGCAGTACTTC. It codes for CASSARGQGAGYEQYF.

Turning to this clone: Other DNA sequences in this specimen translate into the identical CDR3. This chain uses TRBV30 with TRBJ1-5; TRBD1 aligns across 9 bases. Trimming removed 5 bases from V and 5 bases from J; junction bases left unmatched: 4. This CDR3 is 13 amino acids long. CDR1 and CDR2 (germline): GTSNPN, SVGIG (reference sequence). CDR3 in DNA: TGTGCCTGGTCGGGACAGGGATATCAGCCCCAGCATTTT. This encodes CAWSGQGYQPQHF.

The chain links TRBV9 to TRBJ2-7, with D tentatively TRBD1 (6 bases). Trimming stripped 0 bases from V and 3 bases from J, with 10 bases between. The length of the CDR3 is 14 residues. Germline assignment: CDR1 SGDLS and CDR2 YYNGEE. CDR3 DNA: TGTGCCAGCAGCGTAGGGACAGCATTCTACGAGCAGTACTTC. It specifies CASSVGTAFYEQYF.

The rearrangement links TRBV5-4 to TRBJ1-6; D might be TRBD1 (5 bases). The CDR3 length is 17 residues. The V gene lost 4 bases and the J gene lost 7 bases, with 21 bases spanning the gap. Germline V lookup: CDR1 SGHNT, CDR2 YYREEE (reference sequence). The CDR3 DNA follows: TGTGCCAGCAGCCCACCCGGTGGAGGGGCGCCCAATTCACCCCTCCACTTT. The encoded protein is CASSPPGGGAPNSPLHF.

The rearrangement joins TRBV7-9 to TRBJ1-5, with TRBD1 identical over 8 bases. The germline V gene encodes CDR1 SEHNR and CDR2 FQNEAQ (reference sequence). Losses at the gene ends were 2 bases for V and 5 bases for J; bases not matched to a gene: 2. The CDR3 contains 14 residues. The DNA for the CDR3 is TGTGCCAGCAGCTTATCAGGGGGCGATCAGCCCCAGCATTTT. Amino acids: CASSLSGGDQPQHF.

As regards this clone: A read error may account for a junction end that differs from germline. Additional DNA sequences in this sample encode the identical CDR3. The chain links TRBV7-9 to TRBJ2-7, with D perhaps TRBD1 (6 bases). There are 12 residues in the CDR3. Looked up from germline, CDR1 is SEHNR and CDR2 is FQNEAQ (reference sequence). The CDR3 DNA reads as TGTGCCAGCAGCCAAACAGGGTACGAGCAGTACTTT. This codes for CASSQTGYEQYF. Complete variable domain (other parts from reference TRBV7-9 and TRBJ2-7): DTGVSQNPRHKITKRGQNVTFRCDPISEHNRLYWYRQTLGQGPEFLTYFQNEAQLEKSRLLSDRFSAERPKGSFSTLEIQRTEQGDSAMYLCASSQTGYEQYFGPGTRLTVT.

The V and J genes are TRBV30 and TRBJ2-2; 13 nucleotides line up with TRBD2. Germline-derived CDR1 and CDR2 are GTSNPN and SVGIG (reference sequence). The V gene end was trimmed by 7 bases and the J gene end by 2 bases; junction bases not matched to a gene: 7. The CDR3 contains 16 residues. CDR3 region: CAYTSGGAFNTGELFF. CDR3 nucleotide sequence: TGTGCCTATACTAGCGGGGGGGCTTTCAACACCGGGGAGCTGTTTTTT.

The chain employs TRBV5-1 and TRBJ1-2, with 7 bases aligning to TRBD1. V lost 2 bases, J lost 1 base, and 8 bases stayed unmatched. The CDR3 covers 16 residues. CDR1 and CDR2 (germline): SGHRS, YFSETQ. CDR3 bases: TGCGCCAGCAGCTTAGGACAGGCTGGGAATAACTATGGCTACACCTTC. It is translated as CASSLGQAGNNYGYTF. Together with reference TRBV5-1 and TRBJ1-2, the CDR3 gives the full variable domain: KAGVTQTPRYLIKTRGQQVTLSCSPISGHRSVSWYQQTPGQGLQFLFEYFSETQRNKGNFPGRFSGRQFSNSRSEMNVSTLELGDSALYLCASSLGQAGNNYGYTFGSGTRLTVV.

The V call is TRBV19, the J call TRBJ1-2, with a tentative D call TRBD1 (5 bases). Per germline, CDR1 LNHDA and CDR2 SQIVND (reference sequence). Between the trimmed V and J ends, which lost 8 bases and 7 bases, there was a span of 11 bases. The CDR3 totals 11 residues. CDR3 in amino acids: CASSWTLGYTF. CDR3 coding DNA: TGTGCCAGTTCCTGGACACTTGGCTACACCTTC.